This T cell receptor beta chain was sequenced during a study of graft-versus-host responses after intestinal transplantation. Study-level information: Multivisceral, liver-intestinal, or isolated intestinal transplants were given to recipients.

This CDR3 contains 16 residues. CDR1 is SGDLS, CDR2 YYNGEE, per germline. Trimming stripped 0 bases from V and 6 bases from J, with 18 bases between. In its sample, this clone was seen a few times. Method: immunoSEQ multiplex PCR; TCRdb's copy keeps in-frame clones and lacks some. Among about 15,000 clones, roughly a third were seen once, and the ten largest hold around 6%. Study-level points and caveats: GvH clones surfaced in recipient marrow, some emerging earlier in ileum or blood.

The input for sequencing was alloreactive CD4+ T cells from a mixed lymphocyte reaction culture, taken before intestinal transplant. The subset denotes: CFSE-low proliferating T cells sorted from approximately six-day pre-transplant mixed lymphocyte reaction (GvH or HvG direction). V gene TRBV9 combines with J gene TRBJ1-1; D uncertain. This TCR derives from a human patient who received an intestinal transplant. The CDR3 bases are TGTGCCAGCAGCGTAGCCCCGTCTACGCTAGGGCCTGAAGCTTTCTTT. This translates into CASSVAPSTLGPEAFF.